These T cell receptor beta chains were read from a single sample in a study of shared clonotypes between healthy human individuals. Sequenced by immunoSEQ multiplex PCR; TCRdb stores in-frame clones only, minus some. In the table there are about 1.1 million clones, around 77% of which are singletons. Sequenced: memory CD4+ T cells from PBMCs. The receptors shown here come from a man younger than 35 in good health. Some clones in this sample may be carry-over from other donors' samples. CDR3s include the opening cysteine and the closing phenylalanine or tryptophan. A D gene is named only where the DNA matches it firmly. Some rows mark clone size as missing; the rest say once, few, many or name a class of expanded clone.

TRBV5-6,17,NA,TRBJ2-1,TRBD2,TGTGCCAGCAGCATACCCCCCGGGAGTAGCGGGAGCGGTGAGCAGTTCTTC,CASSIPPGSSGSGEQFF
TRBV9,15,few,TRBJ1-1,NA,TGTGCCAGCAGCCCACACTTACAGGGTGGGACTGAAGCTTTCTTT,CASSPHLQGGTEAFF
TRBV6-6,15,NA,TRBJ1-4,NA,TGTGCCAGCAGTATCGGACATAGGACTAATGAAAAACTGTTTTTT,CASSIGHRTNEKLFF
TRBV28,13,NA,TRBJ1-2,NA,TGTGCCAGCAGTTCAGCCGGGTTCTATGGCTACACCTTC,CASSSAGFYGYTF
TRBV28,18,NA,TRBJ2-1,NA,TGTGCCAGCAGTCCTCCGGGACTGATAAGATCCTCCTACAATGAGCAGTTCTTC,CASSPPGLIRSSYNEQFF
TRBV7-2,13,many,TRBJ1-2,NA,TGTGCCAGCAGCTTGGGGGCCAGCTATGGCTACACCTTC,CASSLGASYGYTF
TRBV4-1,16,NA,TRBJ2-5,TRBD2,TGCGCCAGCAGCCAAGGATGGGGGGGTCTCGGAGAGACCCAGTACTTC,CASSQGWGGLGETQYF
TRBV5-1,15,NA,TRBJ1-2,NA,TGCGCCAGCAGTCCTGGCGACGCAGCTAACTATGGCTACACCTTC,CASSPGDAANYGYTF
TRBV5-1,14,NA,TRBJ1-2,TRBD1,TGCGCCAGCAGCTTGGAACAGGGGGCGGGTGGCTACACCTTC,CASSLEQGAGGYTF
TRBV7-3,16,NA,TRBJ2-1,TRBD2,TGTGCCAGCAGCTTAGGGGCGGGAGGGACCTACAATGAGCAGTTCTTC,CASSLGAGGTYNEQFF
TRBV2,13,NA,TRBJ2-7,NA,TGTGCCAGCAGTGTAGGACAAGGAACCGAGCAGTACTTC,CASSVGQGTEQYF
TRBV7-2,16,NA,TRBJ2-7,TRBD2,TGTGCCAGCAGCTTATCCGGGACTAGCGGCTCCTACGAGCAGTACTTC,CASSLSGTSGSYEQYF
TRBV4-1,13,NA,TRBJ2-1,NA,TGCGCCAGCAGCCAAGCCCAATCTAGAGAGCAGTTCTTC,CASSQAQSREQFF
TRBV5-3,15,NA,TRBJ1-2,NA,TGTGCCAGCAGCTTTTCTCCTAGTCCAAACTATGGCTACACCTTC,CASSFSPSPNYGYTF
TRBV28,12,NA,TRBJ1-2,NA,TGTGCCATCGGACTTCGGGCCTATGGCTACACCTTC,CAIGLRAYGYTF
TRBV7-9,15,NA,TRBJ2-1,NA,TGTGCCAGCAGCATCCCGACAGGATCCTACAATGAGCAGTTCTTC,CASSIPTGSYNEQFF
TRBV15,15,NA,TRBJ1-4,NA,TGTGCCACCAGCAGAGTAGGGGCGAATCGGGAAAAACTGTTTTTT,CATSRVGANREKLFF
TRBV6-1,14,few,TRBJ1-5,NA,TGTGCCAGCACAGGAGACCTAAACTATCAGCCCCAGCATTTT,CASTGDLNYQPQHF
TRBV5-1,14,NA,TRBJ2-1,NA,TGCGCCAGCGCCCGAGCGGAGCAATACAATGAGCAGTTCTTC,CASARAEQYNEQFF
TRBV10-3,16,NA,TRBJ2-3,TRBD2,TGTGCCATCAGTGATTTGGGGACTAGATCGCCAGATACGCAGTATTTT,CAISDLGTRSPDTQYF
TRBV5-1,14,NA,TRBJ2-7,TRBD2,TGCGCCAGCAGCCAACTAGCGGGGCCCTACGAGCAGTACTTC,CASSQLAGPYEQYF
TRBV2,13,once,TRBJ2-1,TRBD1,TGTGCCAGCAAGGGGACAGGGGACAATGAGCAGTTCTTC,CASKGTGDNEQFF
TRBV7-9,17,NA,TRBJ1-5,TRBD1,TGTGCCAGCAGCTTAGGACAGGGGATAGGTTACAATCAGCCCCAGCATTTT,CASSLGQGIGYNQPQHF
TRBV18,12,NA,TRBJ1-1,NA,TGTGCCAGCTCCCTAAGAGGGGCTGAAGCTTTCTTT,CASSLRGAEAFF
TRBV7-9,13,NA,TRBJ1-2,NA,TGTGCCAGCAGCATCAGTACTAACTATGGCTACACCTTC,CASSISTNYGYTF
TRBV25-1,15,NA,TRBJ2-5,TRBD1,TGTGCCAGCAGTGGAGACAGGGTCGGGCAAGAGACCCAGTACTTC,CASSGDRVGQETQYF
TRBV5-1,15,NA,TRBJ2-7,NA,TGCGCCAGCAGCTTTTCCCCGAGTCCGGGGGTCGAGCAGTACTTC,CASSFSPSPGVEQYF
TRBV11-2,16,NA,TRBJ2-3,NA,TGTGCCAGCAGCTTAGAGAGACGGGGGAACACAGATACGCAGTATTTT,CASSLERRGNTDTQYF
TRBV15,16,NA,TRBJ1-3,TRBD1,TGTGCCACCAGCCGTCAGGGGGCTAACTCTGGAAACACCATATATTTT,CATSRQGANSGNTIYF
TRBV6-5,12,NA,TRBJ1-2,NA,TGTGCCAGCGGAGGATCAGTGTATGGCTACACCTTC,CASGGSVYGYTF
TRBV19,16,NA,TRBJ1-1,NA,TGTGCCAGTAGTCAAAACCTCGGGACACTGAACACTGAAGCTTTCTTT,CASSQNLGTLNTEAFF
TRBV19,16,NA,TRBJ2-1,NA,TGTGCCAGTAGGAAAGGGTGGGAGAGCTCCTACAATGAGCAGTTCTTC,CASRKGWESSYNEQFF
TRBV27,13,NA,TRBJ1-2,TRBD1,TGTGCCAGCAGTCCCCGGACAGGGGTGAGCTACACCTTC,CASSPRTGVSYTF
TRBV5-1,15,many,TRBJ2-5,NA,TGCGCCAGCAGCGGGGACGGGGGGCCTCAAGAGACCCAGTACTTC,CASSGDGGPQETQYF
TRBV28,14,NA,TRBJ2-3,TRBD1,TGTGCCAGCAGCTTGACAGGGGGCACAGATACGCAGTATTTT,CASSLTGGTDTQYF
TRBV5-1,17,NA,TRBJ2-2,TRBD2,TGCGCCAGCAGCTCGCGGACTAGCCCCGGTTCAGTCCGGGAGCTGTTTTTT,CASSSRTSPGSVRELFF
TRBV5-1,12,NA,TRBJ1-1,NA,TGCGCCAGCAGCCTAGACAGAACTGAAGCTTTCTTT,CASSLDRTEAFF
TRBV4-2,16,many,TRBJ1-6,NA,TGTGCCAGCAGCCAAGATCTTGTGGCATTGGGGTCACCCCTCCACTTT,CASSQDLVALGSPLHF
TRBV18,14,few,TRBJ1-1,TRBD1,TGTGCCAGCTCACCGGAACAGGGGGCGTCTGAAGCTTTCTTT,CASSPEQGASEAFF
TRBV30,15,many,TRBJ2-1,TRBD2,TGTGCCTGGAGTGATCCTAGCGGGGGGCGTGATGAGCAGTTCTTC,CAWSDPSGGRDEQFF
TRBV6-1,12,NA,TRBJ2-5,TRBD2,TGTGCCGGGGGGGGACTAGTTGAGACCCAGTACTTC,CAGGGLVETQYF
TRBV5-6,13,NA,TRBJ1-2,NA,TGTGCCAGCATTTTAGGGGGTAGCTATGGCTACACCTTC,CASILGGSYGYTF
TRBV6-5,16,NA,TRBJ2-1,TRBD1,TGTGCCAGCAGTTACTCGGGCGGGGGACAGGGCTATGAGCAGTTCTTC,CASSYSGGGQGYEQFF
TRBV10-3,13,few,TRBJ1-2,NA,TGTGCCATCAGTGAGAACAGGAACTATGGCTACACCTTC,CAISENRNYGYTF
TRBV13,16,many,TRBJ2-3,TRBD1,TGTGCCAGCAGCGCCGACAACAGGGGACGGGCGGATACGCAGTATTTT,CASSADNRGRADTQYF
TRBV2,13,few,TRBJ2-7,NA,TGTGCCAGCTTGCAGGGGCGATTGGGAGAGCAGTACTTC,CASLQGRLGEQYF
TRBV27,14,NA,TRBJ2-5,NA,TGTGCCAGCAGTCGGCGAGGGCGAGAAGAGACCCAGTACTTC,CASSRRGREETQYF
TRBV11-2,16,few,TRBJ1-5,TRBD1,TGTGCCAGCAGCTTACCCGACAGGGGGTCGGATCAGCCCCAGCATTTT,CASSLPDRGSDQPQHF
TRBV5-1,15,few,TRBJ2-1,TRBD2,TGCGCCAGCAGCTTCCTGACTAGCGGGGGTAATGAGCAGTTCTTC,CASSFLTSGGNEQFF
TRBV19,14,few,TRBJ1-2,TRBD1,TGTGCCAGTAGGGCGGACAGGGGACCGTATGGCTACACCTTC,CASRADRGPYGYTF